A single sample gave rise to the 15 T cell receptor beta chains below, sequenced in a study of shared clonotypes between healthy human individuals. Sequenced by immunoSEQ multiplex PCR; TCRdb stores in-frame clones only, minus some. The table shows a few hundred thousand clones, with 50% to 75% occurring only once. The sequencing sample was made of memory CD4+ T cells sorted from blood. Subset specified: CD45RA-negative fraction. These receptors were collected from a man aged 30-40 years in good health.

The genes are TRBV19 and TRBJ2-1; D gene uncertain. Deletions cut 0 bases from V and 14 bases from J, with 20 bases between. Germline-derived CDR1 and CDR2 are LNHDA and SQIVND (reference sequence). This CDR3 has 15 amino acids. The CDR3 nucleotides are TGTGCCAGTAGTATAGAAGTTAGGCCCATCAGAGGAGAGTTCTTC. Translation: CASSIEVRPIRGEFF.

CDR3 sequence: CASSVTGIPNNEQFF. CDR3 nucleotides: TGTGCCAGCAGCGTAACCGGGATCCCAAACAATGAGCAGTTCTTC. The rearrangement uses TRBV9 and TRBJ2-1; a weak D match, TRBD2 (5 bases). The CDR3 totals 15 residues. Germline loops: CDR1 SGDLS, CDR2 YYNGEE. V lost 1 base to trimming and J lost 5 bases, with 13 bases between them.

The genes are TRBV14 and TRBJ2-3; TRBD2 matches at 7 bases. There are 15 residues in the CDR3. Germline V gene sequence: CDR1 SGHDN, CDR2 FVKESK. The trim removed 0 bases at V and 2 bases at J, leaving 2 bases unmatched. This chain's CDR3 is CASSQDRGVTDTQYF. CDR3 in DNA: TGTGCCAGCAGCCAAGATCGGGGGGTCACAGATACGCAGTATTTT.

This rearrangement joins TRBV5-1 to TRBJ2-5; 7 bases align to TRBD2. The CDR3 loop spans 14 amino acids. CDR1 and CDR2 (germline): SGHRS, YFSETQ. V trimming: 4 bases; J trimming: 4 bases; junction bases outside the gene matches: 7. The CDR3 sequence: CASSRGRGTETQYF. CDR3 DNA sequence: TGCGCCAGCAGCCGAGGGAGGGGCACAGAGACCCAGTACTTC.

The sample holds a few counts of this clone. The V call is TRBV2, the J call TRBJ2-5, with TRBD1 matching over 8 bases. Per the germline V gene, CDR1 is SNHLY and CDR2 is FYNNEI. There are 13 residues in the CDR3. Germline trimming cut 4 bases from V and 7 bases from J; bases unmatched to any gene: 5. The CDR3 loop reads CASSGDTGGTQYF. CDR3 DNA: TGTGCCAGCAGTGGCGACACAGGGGGGACCCAGTACTTC.

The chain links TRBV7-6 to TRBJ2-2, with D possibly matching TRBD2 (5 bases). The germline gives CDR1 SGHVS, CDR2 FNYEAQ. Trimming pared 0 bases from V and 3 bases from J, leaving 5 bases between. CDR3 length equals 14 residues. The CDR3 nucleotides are TGTGCCAGCAGCTTAGCGGGAGACACCGGGGAGCTGTTTTTT. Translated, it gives CASSLAGDTGELFF.

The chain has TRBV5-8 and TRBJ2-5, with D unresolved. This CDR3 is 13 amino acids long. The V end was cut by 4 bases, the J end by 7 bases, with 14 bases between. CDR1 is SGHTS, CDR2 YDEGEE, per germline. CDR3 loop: CASSHDTAWTQYF. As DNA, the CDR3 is TGTGCCAGCAGCCATGATACAGCGTGGACCCAGTACTTC.

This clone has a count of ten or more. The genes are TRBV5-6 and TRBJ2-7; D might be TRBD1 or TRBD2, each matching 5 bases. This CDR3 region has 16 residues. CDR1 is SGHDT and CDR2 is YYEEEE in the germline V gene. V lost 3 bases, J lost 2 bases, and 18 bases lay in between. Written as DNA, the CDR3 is TGTGCCAGCAGCTCGGGATCCGGGGCTCTAGCCTACGAGCAGTACTTC. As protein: CASSSGSGALAYEQYF.

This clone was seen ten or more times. The CDR3 nucleotides read TGTGCCAGCAGCGCGCCGGGAATCAACGTCCTGACTTTC. Translated, it gives CASSAPGINVLTF. The genes are TRBV7-2 and TRBJ2-6; possibly TRBD2 for D (5 bases). V was clipped by 5 bases and J by 9 bases, with 11 bases between them. Per the germline V gene, CDR1 is SGHTA and CDR2 is FQGNSA. The CDR3 is 13 amino acids.

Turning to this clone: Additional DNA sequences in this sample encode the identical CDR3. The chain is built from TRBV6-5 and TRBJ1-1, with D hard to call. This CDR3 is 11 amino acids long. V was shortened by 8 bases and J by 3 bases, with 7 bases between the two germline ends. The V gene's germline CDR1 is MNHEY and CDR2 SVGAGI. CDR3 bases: TGTGCCAGCGGGAGGGACACTGAAGCTTTCTTT. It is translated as CASGRDTEAFF.

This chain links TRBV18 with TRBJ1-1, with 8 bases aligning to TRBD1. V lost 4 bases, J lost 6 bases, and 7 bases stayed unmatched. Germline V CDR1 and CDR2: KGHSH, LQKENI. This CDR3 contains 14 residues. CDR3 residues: CASSRKQGDAEAFF. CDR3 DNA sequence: TGTGCCAGCTCACGGAAACAGGGGGACGCTGAAGCTTTCTTT. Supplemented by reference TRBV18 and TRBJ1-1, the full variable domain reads NAGVMQNPRHLVRRRGQEARLRCSPMKGHSHVYWYRQLPEEGLKFMVYLQKENIIDESGMPKERFSAEFPKEGPSILRIQQVVRGDSAAYFCASSRKQGDAEAFFGQGTRLTVV.

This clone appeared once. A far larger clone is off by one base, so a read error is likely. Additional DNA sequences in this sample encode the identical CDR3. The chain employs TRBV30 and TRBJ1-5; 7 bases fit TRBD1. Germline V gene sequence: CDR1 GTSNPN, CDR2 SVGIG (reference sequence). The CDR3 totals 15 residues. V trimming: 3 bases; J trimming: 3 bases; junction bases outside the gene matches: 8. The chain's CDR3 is CAWSRDSGNNQPQHF. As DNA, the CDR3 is TGTGCCTGGAGCAGGGACAGCGGGAACAATCAGCCCCAGCATTTT. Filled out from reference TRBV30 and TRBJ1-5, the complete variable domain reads SQTIHQWPATLVQPVGSPLSLECTVEGTSNPNLYWYRQAAGRGLQLLFYSVGIGQISSEVPQNLSASRPQDRQFILSSKKLLLSDSGFYLCAWSRDSGNNQPQHFGDGTRLSIL.

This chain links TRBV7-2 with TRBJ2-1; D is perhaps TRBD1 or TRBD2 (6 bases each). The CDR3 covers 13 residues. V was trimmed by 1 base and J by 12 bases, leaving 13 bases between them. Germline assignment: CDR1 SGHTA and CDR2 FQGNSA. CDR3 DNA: TGTGCCAGCAGCTTAGATGAGGGGGGTGCGCAGTTCTTC. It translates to CASSLDEGGAQFF. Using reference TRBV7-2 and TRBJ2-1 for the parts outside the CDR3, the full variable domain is GAGVSQSPSNKVTEKGKDVELRCDPISGHTALYWYRQSLGQGLEFLIYFQGNSAPDKSGLPSDRFSAERTGGSVSTLTIQRTQQEDSAVYLCASSLDEGGAQFFGPGTRLTVL.

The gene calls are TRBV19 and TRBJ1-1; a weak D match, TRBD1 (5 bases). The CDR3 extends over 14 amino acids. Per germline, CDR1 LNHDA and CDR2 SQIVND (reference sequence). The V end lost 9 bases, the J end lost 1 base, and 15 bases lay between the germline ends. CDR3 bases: TGTGCCAGCCTATCGGGACGTCAGAACACTGAAGCTTTCTTT. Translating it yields CASLSGRQNTEAFF. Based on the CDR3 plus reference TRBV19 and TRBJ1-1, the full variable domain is DGGITQSPKYLFRKEGQNVTLSCEQNLNHDAMYWYRQDPGQGLRLIYYSQIVNDFQKGDIAEGYSVSREKKESFPLTVTSAQKNPTAFYLCASLSGRQNTEAFFGQGTRLTVV.

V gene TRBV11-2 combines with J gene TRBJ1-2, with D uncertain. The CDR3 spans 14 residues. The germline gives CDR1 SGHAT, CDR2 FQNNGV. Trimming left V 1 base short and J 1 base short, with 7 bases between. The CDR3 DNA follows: TGTGCCAGCAGCTTAGTTCCTAATAACTATGGCTACACCTTC. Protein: CASSLVPNNYGYTF.